This TCR beta chain was sequenced in a study of blood T cell repertoires in COVID-19. Overall study context: The samples span acute and convalescent COVID-19 from the United States, Italy and Spain. Nucleic acid was either cDNA or gDNA, and it came from T cells, B-cell-depleted T cells, or PBMCs.

As processed by the authors: Amplification of reference gene primers was used by the study to estimate nucleated cell counts. Some clones are missing from TCRdb's copy, which holds only in-frame ones; the method was immunoSEQ multiplex PCR. The V and J calls and clone size are taken from that table; D and trimming were inferred from the DNA. This table has fewer than 500,000 clones, over 75% appearing once. Recruits, aged roughly 18 to 95 years, lived in under 25 US areas. Germline V gives CDR1 MDHEN, CDR2 SYDVKM. Trimming left V 2 bases short and J 7 bases short, with 8 bases between. This CDR3 contains 12 residues.

This TCR derives from a young man who had recovered from COVID-19. The specimen sequenced was PBMCs or T cells enriched from blood (not recorded which). The chain recombines TRBV28 with TRBJ1-1; D is uncertain. CDR3 nucleotide sequence: TGTGCCAGCAGTTTAGTTAATCTTGAAGCTTTCTTT. This translates into CASSLVNLEAFF. Together with reference TRBV28 and TRBJ1-1, the CDR3 gives the full variable domain: DVKVTQSSRYLVKRTGEKVFLECVQDMDHENMFWYRQDPGLGLRLIYFSYDVKMKEKGDIPEGYSVSREKKERFSLILESASTNQTSMYLCASSLVNLEAFFGQGTRLTVV.